This is a list of T cell receptor beta chains from one sample in a study of T cell repertoires in cytomegalovirus infection. TCRdb used MiXCR to reprocess the reads, holding one entry per CDR3 protein. The sample lists 700,000 to 900,000 distinct CDR3 sequences; 25% to 35% were seen once. These TCRs' antigens remain unknown. The specimen comprised cultured CD8+ T cells from PBMCs, sampled from culture after CMV antigen stimulation. These receptor sequences come from a human donor in good health (CMV status not recorded). Some clones in this sample may be carry-over from other donors' samples. The CDR3 runs from the conserved cysteine through the conserved F or W. A D gene is named only where the DNA matches it firmly. Clone size is not always given. Where it is, it says once, few, many or a class for expanded clones.

d_gene	v_gene	j_gene	len	abundance	CDR3nt	CDR3aa
NA	TRBV20-1	TRBJ2-5	15	many	TGCAGTGCTAGAGATCCCGGGGGCCCCCAAGAGACCCAGTACTTC	CSARDPGGPQETQYF
NA	TRBV7-8	TRBJ1-1	17	few	TGTGCCAGCAGCTTAGTATGGGACGGAGGAATGAACACTGAAGCTTTCTTT	CASSLVWDGGMNTEAFF
NA	TRBV6-2/TRBV6-3	TRBJ2-3	12	NA	TGTGCCAGCAGCTACCCCCCGCGAGCGCAGTATTTT	CASSYPPRAQYF
NA	TRBV4-1	TRBJ1-6	16	NA	TGCGCCAGCAGCCCGGGAGCAAGTTTTCGTAATTCACCCCTCCACTTT	CASSPGASFRNSPLHF
NA	TRBV14	TRBJ1-1	14	NA	TGTGCCAGCAGCCAACACGGAAAGAACACTGAAGCTTTCTTT	CASSQHGKNTEAFF
NA	TRBV6-1	TRBJ2-2	17	few	TGTGCCAGCAGTGACCCGCCACGGGACACGCTTACCGGGGAGCTGTTTTTT	CASSDPPRDTLTGELFF
TRBD1	TRBV5-4	TRBJ2-7	14	few	TGTGCCAGCAGCTGGGACAGGGGGGACAACGAGCAGTACTTC	CASSWDRGDNEQYF
TRBD1	TRBV7-9	TRBJ2-5	14	many	TGTGCCAGCAGCTTCGGACAGGGGAAAGAGACCCAGTACTTC	CASSFGQGKETQYF
NA	TRBV7-6	TRBJ2-5	14	NA	TGTGCCAGCAGCTTAGCCGCGTTTCGAGAGACCCAGTACTTC	CASSLAAFRETQYF
TRBD1	TRBV13	TRBJ2-2	15	NA	TGTGCCAGCACCACCCGGGACAGGGATTACGGGGAGCTGTTTTTT	CASTTRDRDYGELFF
NA	TRBV28	TRBJ2-3	15	NA	TGTGCCAGCAGTTTATCCGAGGGGGGAACAGATACGCAGTATTTT	CASSLSEGGTDTQYF
NA	TRBV27	TRBJ1-2	14	few	TGTGCCAGCAGATTCGGAGGTGCTAACTATGGCTACACCTTC	CASRFGGANYGYTF
NA	TRBV6-4	TRBJ2-1	14	NA	TGTGCCAGCAGTGACTCGACCTCCTACAATGAGCAGTTCTTC	CASSDSTSYNEQFF
TRBD1	TRBV6-1	TRBJ1-1	14	NA	TGTGCCAGCAGTACCGGGACAGACTACACTGAAGCTTTCTTT	CASSTGTDYTEAFF
NA	TRBV7-3	TRBJ2-6	14	NA	TGTGCCAGCAGCTTAAACTCTGGGGCCAGCGTCCTGACTTTC	CASSLNSGASVLTF
NA	TRBV20-1	TRBJ1-1	10	few	TGCAGTCCGATGGACACTGAAGCTTTCTTT	CSPMDTEAFF
NA	TRBV10-3	TRBJ1-1	14	few	TGTGCCATCACCAAGCCGGGGGCTGGGACTGAAGCTTTCTTT	CAITKPGAGTEAFF
TRBD2	TRBV28	TRBJ2-1	14	NA	TGTGCCACCTTTGAACTAGCGGGGGACAATGAGCAGTTCTTC	CATFELAGDNEQFF
NA	TRBV7-8	TRBJ2-3	17	many	TGTGCCAGCAGCCCTGGAGTTAGCGGACCCCTCACAGATACGCAGTATTTT	CASSPGVSGPLTDTQYF
NA	TRBV7-9	TRBJ2-3	15	few	TGTGCCAGCAGCCCCCCGGAGGATAGCACAGATACGCAGTATTTT	CASSPPEDSTDTQYF
TRBD2	TRBV28	TRBJ2-3	14	many	TGTGCCAGCAGTTTGTTACTAGCGCCAGATACGCAGTATTTT	CASSLLLAPDTQYF
TRBD2	TRBV28	TRBJ2-3	15	NA	TGTGCCAGCAGTGGACTAGCGGGGTACACAGATACGCAGTATTTT	CASSGLAGYTDTQYF
NA	TRBV20-1	TRBJ2-2	13	few	TGCAGTGCTAGAGATATGGGGACCGGGGAGCTGTTTTTT	CSARDMGTGELFF
NA	TRBV9	TRBJ2-3	15	NA	TGTGCCAGCAGCCTCGGCGGAGGGCCCCGAGATACGCAGTATTTT	CASSLGGGPRDTQYF